These T cell receptor beta chains were read from a single sample in a study of monozygotic twins with inflammatory bowel disease. From its re-call of the 5' RACE reads, TCRdb lists each CDR3 protein once, without DNA. In all, the sample yields approximately 400,000 distinct CDR3 sequences. The specimen sequenced was blood. Source of these receptors: a human donor with ulcerative colitis or Crohn's disease, or a healthy co-twin of an affected twin (not recorded which). The CDR3 runs from the conserved cysteine through the conserved F or W.

TRBJ1-2 | TRBV10-3 | CATSEAAPTPYGYTF
TRBJ2-1 | TRBV7-2 | CASSLVREGQVYEQFF
TRBJ2-5 | TRBV28 | CASRSGTGGQETQYF
TRBJ2-4 | TRBV20-1 | CSANEVAPSRNIQYF
TRBJ1-5 | TRBV7-2 | CASSQDRYQPQHF
TRBJ2-7 | TRBV7-2 | CASSFSGGSTYEQYF
TRBJ1-6 | TRBV6-6 | CASSPRDSHSPLHF
TRBJ2-7 | TRBV7-9 | CASSLDGVSYEQYF
TRBJ2-1 | TRBV20-1 | CSASLGLAVDEQFF
TRBJ2-1 | TRBV5-5 | CASSLLLAVYNEQFF
TRBJ2-1 | TRBV5-6 | CASSRHVGSDEQFF
TRBJ2-7 | TRBV7-9 | CASSLVLAGQGAYEQYF
TRBJ2-1 | TRBV4-3 | CASSQAGTRNNEQFF
TRBJ2-2 | TRBV27 | CASSLILAAGNTGELFF
TRBJ2-3 | TRBV20-1 | CSARAGSYTDTQYF
TRBJ2-7 | TRBV4-2 | CASSQDPAGSYEQYF
TRBJ2-3 | TRBV24-1 | CATSDRTTSTDTQYF
TRBJ2-2 | TRBV28 | CASSRDLGELFF
TRBJ2-2 | TRBV28 | CASTSELGAGELFF
TRBJ2-1 | TRBV12-3/TRBV12-4 | CASSFAGRINEQFF
TRBJ2-1 | TRBV9 | CASSDTMGLAGRNEQFF
TRBJ2-1 | TRBV5-1 | CASSSWGDSYNEQFF
TRBJ2-5 | TRBV5-6 | CASSADRGETQYF
TRBJ2-7 | TRBV2 | CASTDPRVRYEQYF
TRBJ1-1 | TRBV4-1 | CAGEGGLAEAFF
TRBJ2-1 | TRBV10-3 | CAISNSNEQFF
TRBJ2-2 | TRBV7-2 | CASSPNVGTGELFF
TRBJ1-6 | TRBV6-2/TRBV6-3 | CASSYSASPLHF
TRBJ1-2 | TRBV7-9 | CASSLAAGTGDINTF
TRBJ1-4 | TRBV6-1 | CASSVGSPNEKLFF
TRBJ2-7 | TRBV28 | CASSVSGSSGEAEYF
TRBJ1-4 | TRBV30 | CAWSVGGAATNEKLFF
TRBJ2-3 | TRBV2 | CASRRLAAGDTQYF
TRBJ2-2 | TRBV12-3/TRBV12-4 | CASSLISGNTGELFF
TRBJ2-2 | TRBV7-7 | CASSLDFRNGELFF
TRBJ2-2 | TRBV6-1 | CASRRGRGIAGELFF
TRBJ1-1 | TRBV30 | CAWRPQGAGEAFF
TRBJ2-1 | TRBV3-1 | CASSPPVRSWLFF
TRBJ2-3 | TRBV7-2 | CASSPRVAGVFPF
TRBJ1-2 | TRBV30 | CAWSVNLVATF
TRBJ2-7 | TRBV5-5 | CASSPAGTGSYEQYF
TRBJ2-1 | TRBV4-2 | CASSPDSRGNEQFF
TRBJ2-5 | TRBV5-1 | CASSLTGAGYQSETQYF
TRBJ1-1 | TRBV5-8 | CASSLPLRGNTEAFF
TRBJ2-4 | TRBV6-6 | CASSRVNIQYF